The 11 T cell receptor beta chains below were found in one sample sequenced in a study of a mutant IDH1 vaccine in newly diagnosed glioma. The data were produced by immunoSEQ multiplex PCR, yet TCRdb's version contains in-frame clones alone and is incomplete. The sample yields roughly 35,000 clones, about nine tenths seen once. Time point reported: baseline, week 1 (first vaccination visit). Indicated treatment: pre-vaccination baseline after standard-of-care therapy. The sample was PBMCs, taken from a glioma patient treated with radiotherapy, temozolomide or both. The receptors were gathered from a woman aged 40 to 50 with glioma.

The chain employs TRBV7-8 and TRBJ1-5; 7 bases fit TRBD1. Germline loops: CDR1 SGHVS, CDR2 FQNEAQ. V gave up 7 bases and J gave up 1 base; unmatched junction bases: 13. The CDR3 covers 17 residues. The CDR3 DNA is TGTGCCAGCATTGAAGGGACAGCGGTTGCGAGCAATCAGCCCCAGCATTTT. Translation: CASIEGTAVASNQPQHF.

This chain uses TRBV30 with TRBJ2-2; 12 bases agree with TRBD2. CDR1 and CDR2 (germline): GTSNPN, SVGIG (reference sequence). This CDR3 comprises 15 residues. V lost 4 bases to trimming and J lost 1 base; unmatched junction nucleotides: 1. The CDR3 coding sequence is TGTGCCTGGAAACTAGCGGGAGGGAACACCGGGGAGCTGTTTTTT. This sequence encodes CAWKLAGGNTGELFF.

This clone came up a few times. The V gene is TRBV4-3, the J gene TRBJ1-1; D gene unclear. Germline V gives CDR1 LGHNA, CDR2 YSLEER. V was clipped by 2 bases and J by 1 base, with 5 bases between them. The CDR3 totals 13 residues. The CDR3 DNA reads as TGCGCCAGCAGCCAAATGGGGAACACTGAAGCTTTCTTT. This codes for CASSQMGNTEAFF.

The CDR3 loop is CASSGSRLAGETQYF. The CDR3 DNA follows: TGTGCCAGCAGCGGCAGTCGGCTAGCGGGAGAGACCCAGTACTTC. This sequence joins TRBV7-2 and TRBJ2-5, with TRBD2 matching over 8 bases. CDR3 length: 15 amino acids. J was trimmed by 4 bases and V by 5 bases; bases with no gene match: 9. CDR1 and CDR2 (germline): SGHTA, FQGNSA. The full variable domain, rest sourced from reference TRBV7-2 and TRBJ2-5, is GAGVSQSPSNKVTEKGKDVELRCDPISGHTALYWYRQSLGQGLEFLIYFQGNSAPDKSGLPSDRFSAERTGGSVSTLTIQRTQQEDSAVYLCASSGSRLAGETQYFGPGTRLLVL.

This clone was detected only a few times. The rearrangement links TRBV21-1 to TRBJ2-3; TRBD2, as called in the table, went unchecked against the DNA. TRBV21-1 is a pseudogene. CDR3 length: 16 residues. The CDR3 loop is CASSKAAPTSTDTQYF. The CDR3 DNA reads TGTGCCAGCAGCAAAGCGGCCCCGACTAGCACAGATACGCAGTATTTT.

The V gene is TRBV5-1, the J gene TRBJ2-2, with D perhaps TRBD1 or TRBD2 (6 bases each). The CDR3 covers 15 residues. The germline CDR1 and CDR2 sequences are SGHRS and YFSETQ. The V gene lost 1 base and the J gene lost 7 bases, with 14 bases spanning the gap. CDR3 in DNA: TGCGCCAGCAGCTTGTGGGGGGCGAAGAACGGGGAGCTGTTTTTT. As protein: CASSLWGAKNGELFF. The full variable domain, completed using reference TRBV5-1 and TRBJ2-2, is KAGVTQTPRYLIKTRGQQVTLSCSPISGHRSVSWYQQTPGQGLQFLFEYFSETQRNKGNFPGRFSGRQFSNSRSEMNVSTLELGDSALYLCASSLWGAKNGELFFGEGSRLTVL.

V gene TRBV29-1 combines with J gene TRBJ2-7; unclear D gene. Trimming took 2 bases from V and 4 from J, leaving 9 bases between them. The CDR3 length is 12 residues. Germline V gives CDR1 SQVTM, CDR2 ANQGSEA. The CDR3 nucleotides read TGCAGCGTTGAAACCTTAAATTACGAGCAGTACTTC. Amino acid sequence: CSVETLNYEQYF.

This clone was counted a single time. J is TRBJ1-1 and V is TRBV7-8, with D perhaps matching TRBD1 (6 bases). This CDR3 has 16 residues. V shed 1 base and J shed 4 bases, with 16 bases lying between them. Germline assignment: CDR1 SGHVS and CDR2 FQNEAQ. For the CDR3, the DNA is TGTGCCAGCAGCTTAGAGTCAGGGGCGTCAGGCACTGAAGCTTTCTTT. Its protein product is CASSLESGASGTEAFF.

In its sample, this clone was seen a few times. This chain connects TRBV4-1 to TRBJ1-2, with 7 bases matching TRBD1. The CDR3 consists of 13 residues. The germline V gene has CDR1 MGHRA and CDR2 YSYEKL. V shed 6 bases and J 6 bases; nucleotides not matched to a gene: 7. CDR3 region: CASSLDRVHGYTF. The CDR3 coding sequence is TGCGCCAGCAGTCTCGACAGGGTCCATGGCTACACCTTC.

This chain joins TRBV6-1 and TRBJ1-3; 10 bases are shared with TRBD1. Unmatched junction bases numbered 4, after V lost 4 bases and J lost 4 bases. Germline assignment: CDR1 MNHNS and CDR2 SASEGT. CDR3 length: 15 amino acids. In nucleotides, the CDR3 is TGTGCCAGCAGTGCGGGACAGGGGTCCGGAAACACCATATATTTT. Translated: CASSAGQGSGNTIYF.

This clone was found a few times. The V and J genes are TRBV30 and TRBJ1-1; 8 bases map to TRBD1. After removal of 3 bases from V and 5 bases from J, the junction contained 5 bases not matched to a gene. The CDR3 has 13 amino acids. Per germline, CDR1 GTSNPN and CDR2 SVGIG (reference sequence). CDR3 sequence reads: CAWRQGARTEAFF. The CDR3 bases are TGTGCCTGGAGGCAGGGGGCTAGGACTGAAGCTTTCTTT. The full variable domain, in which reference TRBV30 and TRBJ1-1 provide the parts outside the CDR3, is SQTIHQWPATLVQPVGSPLSLECTVEGTSNPNLYWYRQAAGRGLQLLFYSVGIGQISSEVPQNLSASRPQDRQFILSSKKLLLSDSGFYLCAWRQGARTEAFFGQGTRLTVV.